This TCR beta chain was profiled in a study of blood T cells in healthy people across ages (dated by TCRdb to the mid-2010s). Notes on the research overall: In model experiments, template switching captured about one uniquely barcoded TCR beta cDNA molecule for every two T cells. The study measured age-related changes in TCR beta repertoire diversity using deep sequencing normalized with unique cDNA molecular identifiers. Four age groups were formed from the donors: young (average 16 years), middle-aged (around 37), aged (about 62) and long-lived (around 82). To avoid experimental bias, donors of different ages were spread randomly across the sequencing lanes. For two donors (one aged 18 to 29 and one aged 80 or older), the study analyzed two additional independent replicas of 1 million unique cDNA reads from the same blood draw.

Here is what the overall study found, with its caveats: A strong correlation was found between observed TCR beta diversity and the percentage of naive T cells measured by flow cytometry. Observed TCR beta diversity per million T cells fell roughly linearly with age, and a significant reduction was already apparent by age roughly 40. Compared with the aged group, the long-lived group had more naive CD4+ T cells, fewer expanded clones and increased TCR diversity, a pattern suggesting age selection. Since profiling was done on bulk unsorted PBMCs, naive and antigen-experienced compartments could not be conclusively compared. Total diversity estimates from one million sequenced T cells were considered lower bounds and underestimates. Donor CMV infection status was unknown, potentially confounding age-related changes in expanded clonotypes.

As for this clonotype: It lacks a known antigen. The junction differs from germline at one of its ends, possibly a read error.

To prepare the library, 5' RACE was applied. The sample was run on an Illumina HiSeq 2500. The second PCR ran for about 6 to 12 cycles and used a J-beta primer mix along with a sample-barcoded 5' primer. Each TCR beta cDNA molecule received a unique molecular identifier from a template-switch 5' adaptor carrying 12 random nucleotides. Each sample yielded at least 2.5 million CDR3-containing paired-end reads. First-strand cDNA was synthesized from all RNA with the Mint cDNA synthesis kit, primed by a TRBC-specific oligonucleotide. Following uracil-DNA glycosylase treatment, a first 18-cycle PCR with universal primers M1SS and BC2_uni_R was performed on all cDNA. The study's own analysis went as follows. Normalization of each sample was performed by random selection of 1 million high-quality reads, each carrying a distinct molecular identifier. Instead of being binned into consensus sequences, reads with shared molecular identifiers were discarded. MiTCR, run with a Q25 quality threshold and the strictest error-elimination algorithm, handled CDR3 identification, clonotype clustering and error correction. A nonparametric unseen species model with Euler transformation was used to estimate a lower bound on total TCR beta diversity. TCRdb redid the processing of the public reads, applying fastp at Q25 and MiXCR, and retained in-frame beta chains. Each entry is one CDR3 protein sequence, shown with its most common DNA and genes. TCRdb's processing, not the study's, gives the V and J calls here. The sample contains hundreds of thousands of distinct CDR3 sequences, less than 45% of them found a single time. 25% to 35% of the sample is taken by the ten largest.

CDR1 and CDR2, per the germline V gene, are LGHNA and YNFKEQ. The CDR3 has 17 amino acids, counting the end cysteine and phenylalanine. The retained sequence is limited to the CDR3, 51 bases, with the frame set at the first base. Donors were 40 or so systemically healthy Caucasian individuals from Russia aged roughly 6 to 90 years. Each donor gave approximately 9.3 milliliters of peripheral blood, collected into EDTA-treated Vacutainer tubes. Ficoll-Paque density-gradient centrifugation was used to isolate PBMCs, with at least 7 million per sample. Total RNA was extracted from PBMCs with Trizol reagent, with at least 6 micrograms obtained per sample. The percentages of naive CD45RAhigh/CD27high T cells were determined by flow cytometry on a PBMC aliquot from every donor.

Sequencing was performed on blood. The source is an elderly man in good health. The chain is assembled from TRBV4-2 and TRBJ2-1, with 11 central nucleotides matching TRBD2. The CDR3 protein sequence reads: CAGSQLDTSGRNHEQFF. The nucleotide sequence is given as TGTGCCGGCAGCCAATTGGATACTAGCGGGAGAAACCATGAGCAGTTCTTC.